This is a list of T cell receptor beta chains from one sample in a study of post-analysis software for immune sequencing data. TCRdb passed the PCR reads through MiXCR, listing each CDR3 protein once. The table includes some 260,000 distinct CDR3 sequences, 35% to 45% detected once. The sample was blood. The receptors shown here come from a girl between 5 and 17 years old with multiple sclerosis. Each CDR3 is given with its conserved first and last residue.

v_call | cdr3_aa
TRBV6-1 | CASSELPRAGEGYTF
TRBV5-1 | CASTQGSRRWGKETQYF
TRBV7-3 | CASSTQKGPPSGANVLTF
TRBV5-1 | CASSNGSSGEKLFF
TRBV4-1 | CASSQDQGRAYEQYF
TRBV20-1 | CSAREGGVQETQYF
TRBV20-1 | CSARSYEPYEQYF
TRBV10-3 | CAISYMQGTDGYTF
TRBV20-1 | CSARDSSGGIGQFF
TRBV5-1 | CASSLGVSGAQEQYF
TRBV7-9 | CASSLTLGGETQYF
TRBV28 | CASRLDGNSGNTIYF
TRBV4-2 | CASSQEGARLGELFF
TRBV12-3/TRBV12-4 | CASSPRTVMSTDTQYF
TRBV11-2 | CASSLWRDSPLHF
TRBV7-2 | CASSLDVGEQFF
TRBV5-1 | CASGWGSGGMNTEAFF
TRBV18 | CASSPAGGRTDTQYF
TRBV4-1 | CASSQEGTGANVLTF
TRBV3-1 | CASSKNGPGTGDEKLFF
TRBV6-2/TRBV6-3 | CASSGSGEWGNQPQHF
TRBV6-1 | CASSQGLVSGANVLTF
TRBV7-9 | CASSQGQWMNTEAFF
TRBV20-1 | CSARVPLEGPYGYTF
TRBV12-3/TRBV12-4 | CASSPLAATAGETQYF
TRBV27 | CASSLSIGTGYEQYF
TRBV20-1 | CSARDLDSTDTQYF
TRBV7-9 | CASSLPGKSYNEQFF
TRBV5-1 | CASSFSGSSGEQYF
TRBV7-2 | CASNPAAGGSNNEQFF
TRBV7-2 | CACSLNRRIDTQYF
TRBV12-3/TRBV12-4 | CASRREGDAYEQYF
TRBV5-1 | CASSLAAGPGDTQYF
TRBV20-1 | CSAPDRVNGYTF
TRBV20-1 | CSAESASSGANVLTF
TRBV20-1 | CSARDGLSYEQYF
TRBV6-5 | CASSYSAGGDEQFF
TRBV12-3/TRBV12-4 | CASRAEWGLAGGASYNEQFF
TRBV7-9 | CASSPAAGQPQHF
TRBV5-1 | CASSFTGTGSYNSPLHF
TRBV25-1 | CASSDWDVRSGNTIYF
TRBV5-1 | CASSLVLGGARYNEQFF
TRBV27 | CASRLRGRGNEQFF
TRBV27 | CASRGGTSGSWAEQYF
TRBV18 | CASSPPGEQGAAYNEQFF
TRBV9 | CASSAWVVNTEAFF
TRBV24-1 | CATSERTPTGGIDYEQYF
TRBV7-9 | CASSLVKGNEQFF
TRBV5-8 | CASSGEDRMINQPQHF
TRBV20-1 | CSASRDRGSFQPQHF
TRBV20-1 | CSARAPDQGYEQYF
TRBV4-1 | CASSLTTGGAGNEQFF
TRBV5-1 | CACSLEQRTEAFF
TRBV27 | CASSRGVGSLIQETQYF
TRBV20-1 | CSAAGRAAGGVLETQYF
TRBV20-1 | CSAFPPNGYTF
TRBV3-1 | CASSQETDTQYF
TRBV5-1 | CASSADGYEQYF
TRBV15 | CATSRGSSEGDTQYF